The 15 T cell receptor beta chains below were found in one sample sequenced in a study of vaccination effects on CD4 cells after COVID-19. Data came from immunoSEQ multiplex PCR; TCRdb stores just in-frame clones and leaves some out. The sample yields around 21,000 clones, around 62% seen once. Ahead of sequencing, the ViraFEST assay grew antigen-specific CD4+ T cells using viral peptide pools. Once cultured for 9 to 11 days, the cells underwent separation to obtain CD4+ T cells. Vaccine recipients had no previous SARS-CoV-2 infection; their nucleocapsid antibodies were negative. Which antigens these TCRs recognize remains unknown. The starting material was CD4+ T cells from PBMCs cultured with HCoV-NL63 spike peptides, obtained before COVID-19 vaccination. These receptors were collected from a human donor who received a COVID-19 vaccine.

The rearrangement uses TRBV6-6 and TRBJ2-3; TRBD1 matches 7 bases. The CDR3 loop spans 15 amino acids. The V segment lost 6 bases and the J segment 1 base; nucleotides outside the gene matches: 7. The germline V gene encodes CDR1 MNHNY and CDR2 SVGAGI (reference sequence). The CDR3 DNA reads TGTGCCAGCAGGAGTCACGACAGGGGCACAGATACGCAGTATTTT. Translation: CASRSHDRGTDTQYF.

This clone showed up just a few times. This chain links TRBV5-5 with TRBJ2-2; 8 bases are a match to TRBD1. J lost 7 bases, V lost 2 bases, and 7 bases had no gene match. This CDR3 contains 15 residues. Germline V gene sequence: CDR1 SGHKS, CDR2 YYEKEE (reference sequence). Here the CDR3 reads CASSLGTGHIGELFF. The CDR3, as DNA: TGTGCCAGCAGCTTAGGGACAGGTCACATCGGGGAGCTGTTTTTT. Looking up the rest from reference TRBV5-5 and TRBJ2-2 gives the full variable domain: DAGVTQSPTHLIKTRGQQVTLRCSPISGHKSVSWYQQVLGQGPQFIFQYYEKEERGRGNFPDRFSARQFPNYSSELNVNALLLGDSALYLCASSLGTGHIGELFFGEGSRLTVL.

The V and J genes are TRBV11-2 and TRBJ2-1, with 9 positions matching TRBD2. The CDR3 has 16 residues. J gave up 0 bases and V 4 bases, and 4 bases lay outside the gene matches. From germline, CDR1 is SGHAT and CDR2 FQNNGV. The CDR3, as DNA: TGTGCCAGCAGCTCTCTTAGCGGGAGCTCCTACAATGAGCAGTTCTTC. As protein: CASSSLSGSSYNEQFF.

This clone has only one observation. The chain combines TRBV12-3 or TRBV12-4 with TRBJ2-1; the D is unclear. CDR3 length: 12 amino acids. The V end lost 4 bases, the J end lost 14 bases, and 15 bases lay between the germline ends. In DNA, the CDR3 is TGTGCCAGCAGTTCCCTCCGGGCTTGGAAGTTCTTC. It yields the protein CASSSLRAWKFF.

This clone was observed a handful of times. The chain combines TRBV5-1 with TRBJ2-5; TRBD2 is a possible D gene (5 bases). Trimming removed 0 bases from V and 7 bases from J, with 10 bases in between. This CDR3 spans 13 amino acids. Germline CDR1 SGHRS, CDR2 YFSETQ. The DNA of the CDR3 is TGCGCCAGCAGCTTGGAGGTAGAGGGGACCCAGTACTTC. It specifies CASSLEVEGTQYF.

The chain links TRBV19 to TRBJ2-5, with a tentative D call TRBD1 (5 bases). Trimming took off 2 bases at V and 6 bases at J, with 7 bases between the two ends. CDR1 and CDR2 (germline): LNHDA, SQIVND (reference sequence). This CDR3 is 12 amino acids long. CDR3 protein: CASSIQGKTQYF. CDR3 DNA: TGTGCCAGTAGTATACAGGGAAAGACCCAGTACTTC. The variable domain in full, completed from reference TRBV19 and TRBJ2-5, reads DGGITQSPKYLFRKEGQNVTLSCEQNLNHDAMYWYRQDPGQGLRLIYYSQIVNDFQKGDIAEGYSVSREKKESFPLTVTSAQKNPTAFYLCASSIQGKTQYFGPGTRLLVL.

This sequence joins TRBV7-9 and TRBJ1-4; perhaps TRBD1 as D (6 bases). This CDR3 contains 16 residues. CDR1 and CDR2 (germline): SEHNR, FQNEAQ (reference sequence). Trimming pared 1 base from V and 5 bases from J, leaving 14 bases between. The CDR3 DNA is TGTGCCAGCAGCTTAGGTTTCAGGGGATTGAATGAAAAACTGTTTTTT. Protein: CASSLGFRGLNEKLFF.

The rearrangement joins TRBV5-1 to TRBJ2-1; D could derive from TRBD1 or TRBD2 (5 bases each). Between the trimmed V and J ends, which lost 4 bases and 8 bases, there was a span of 13 bases. This CDR3 is built from 13 residues. Germline V gives CDR1 SGHRS, CDR2 YFSETQ. CDR3 DNA: TGCGCCAGCAGCCTGGGACGAGGGGATGAGCAGTTCTTC. Residues: CASSLGRGDEQFF.

V and J are TRBV11-3 and TRBJ2-1, with D uncertain. The CDR3 has 15 residues. CDR1 and CDR2 from the germline V gene are SGHNT and YENEEA. V was clipped by 1 base and J by 0 bases, with 7 bases between them. Here the CDR3 reads CASSLVASSYNEQFF. The CDR3 coding sequence is TGTGCCAGCAGCTTAGTGGCCAGCTCCTACAATGAGCAGTTCTTC.

This chain uses TRBV19 with TRBJ2-5; 7 bases match TRBD1. CDR3 length equals 13 residues. Germline V CDR1 and CDR2: LNHDA, SQIVND (reference sequence). The trim removed 4 bases at V and 5 bases at J, leaving 4 bases unmatched. CDR3 nucleotide sequence: TGTGCCAGTAGTACGACAGGGTCCGAGACCCAGTACTTC. Its protein product is CASSTTGSETQYF. The variable domain in full, completed from reference TRBV19 and TRBJ2-5, reads DGGITQSPKYLFRKEGQNVTLSCEQNLNHDAMYWYRQDPGQGLRLIYYSQIVNDFQKGDIAEGYSVSREKKESFPLTVTSAQKNPTAFYLCASSTTGSETQYFGPGTRLLVL.

This clone was picked up a small number of times. V is TRBV2 and J is TRBJ2-7, with D tentatively TRBD2 (5 bases). Trimming removed 3 bases at V and 6 bases at J, with 12 bases between. The germline V gene encodes CDR1 SNHLY and CDR2 FYNNEI. The CDR3 covers 13 residues. The CDR3 DNA reads as TGTGCCAGCAGTGACGTAGGGCGGGCCGAGCAGTACTTC. It yields the protein CASSDVGRAEQYF. The entire variable domain, with the rest obtained from reference TRBV2 and TRBJ2-7, is as follows: EPEVTQTPSHQVTQMGQEVILRCVPISNHLYFYWYRQILGQKVEFLVSFYNNEISEKSEIFDDQFSVERPDGSNFTLKIRSTKLEDSAMYFCASSDVGRAEQYFGPGTRLTVT.

The chain is built from TRBV5-1 and TRBJ2-7, with D hard to call. The germline gives CDR1 SGHRS, CDR2 YFSETQ. The CDR3 spans 12 residues. V was trimmed by 4 bases and J by 7 bases, leaving 12 bases between them. The CDR3, as DNA: TGCGCCAGCAGCATGCTGATGAGGGAGCAGTACTTC. Residues: CASSMLMREQYF.

J is TRBJ2-2 and V is TRBV5-4; TRBD2 agrees at 13 bases. Per the germline V gene, CDR1 is SGHNT and CDR2 is YYREEE (reference sequence). V lost 4 bases, J lost 6 bases, and 15 bases stayed unmatched. The CDR3 sequence is 19 residues long. The CDR3 DNA follows: TGTGCCAGCAGCCACCCCCTCCGGACTAGCGGGAGTGGCGCCGGGGAGCTGTTTTTT. Protein product: CASSHPLRTSGSGAGELFF.

This clone has more than one count but fewer than ten. The chain joins TRBV19 to TRBJ2-7, with a weak D call TRBD2 (7 bases). The germline V gene has CDR1 LNHDA and CDR2 SQIVND (reference sequence). This CDR3 has 17 residues. Trimming shortened V by 5 bases and J by 1 base, and 21 bases separated the two germline ends. CDR3 nucleotide sequence: TGTGCCAGTAGTCGACCCTCTTACAGGGAGGGATCCTACGAGCAGTACTTC. Translation: CASSRPSYREGSYEQYF.

This CDR3 reads CASSSLIAGGSYNEQFF. The CDR3 DNA sequence: TGTGCCAGCAGCTCGCTAATAGCGGGAGGCTCCTACAATGAGCAGTTCTTC. The V gene is TRBV13, the J gene TRBJ2-1, with 10 bases fitting TRBD2. With V trimmed by 4 bases and J by 0 bases, 6 bases remained unmatched. The germline CDR1 and CDR2 sequences are PRHDT and FYEKMQ (reference sequence). The CDR3 loop spans 17 amino acids.